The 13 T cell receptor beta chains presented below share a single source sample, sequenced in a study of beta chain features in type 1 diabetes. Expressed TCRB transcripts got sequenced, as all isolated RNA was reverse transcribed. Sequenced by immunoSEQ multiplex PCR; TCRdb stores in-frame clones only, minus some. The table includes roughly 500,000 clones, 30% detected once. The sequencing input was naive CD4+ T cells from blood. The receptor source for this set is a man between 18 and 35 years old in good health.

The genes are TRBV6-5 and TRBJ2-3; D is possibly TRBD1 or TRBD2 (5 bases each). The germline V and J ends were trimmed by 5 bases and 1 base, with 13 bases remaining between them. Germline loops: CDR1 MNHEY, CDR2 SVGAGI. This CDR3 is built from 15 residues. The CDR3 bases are TGTGCCAGCAGTAGTCCAGGGAGTGGCACAGATACGCAGTATTTT. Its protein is CASSSPGSGTDTQYF.

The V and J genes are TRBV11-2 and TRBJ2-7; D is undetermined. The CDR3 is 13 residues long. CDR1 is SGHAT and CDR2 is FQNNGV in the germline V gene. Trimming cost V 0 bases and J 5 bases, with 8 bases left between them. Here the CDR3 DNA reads TGTGCCAGCAGCTTAGAGTATTACCACGAGCAGTACTTC. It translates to CASSLEYYHEQYF.

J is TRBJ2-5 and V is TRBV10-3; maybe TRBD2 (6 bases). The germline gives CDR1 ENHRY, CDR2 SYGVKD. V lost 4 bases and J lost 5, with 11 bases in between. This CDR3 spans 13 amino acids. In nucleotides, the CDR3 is TGTGCCATCAGTGGCGGGATTCGGGAGACCCAGTACTTC. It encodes CAISGGIRETQYF.

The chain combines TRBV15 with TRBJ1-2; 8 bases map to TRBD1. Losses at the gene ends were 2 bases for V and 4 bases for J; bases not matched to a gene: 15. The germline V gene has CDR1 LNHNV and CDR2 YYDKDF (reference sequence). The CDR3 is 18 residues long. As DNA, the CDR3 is TGTGCCACCAGCAGAAGAGCTGTAACGGCAGGGGGCAGCTATGGCTACACCTTC. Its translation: CATSRRAVTAGGSYGYTF.

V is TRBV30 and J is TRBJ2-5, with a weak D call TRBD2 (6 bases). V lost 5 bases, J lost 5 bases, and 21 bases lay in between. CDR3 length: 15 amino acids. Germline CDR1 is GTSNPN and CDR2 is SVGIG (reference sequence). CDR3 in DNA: TGTGCCTGGTCCCTCCCGAGGAGGGGTGGGGAGACCCAGTACTTC. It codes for CAWSLPRRGGETQYF.

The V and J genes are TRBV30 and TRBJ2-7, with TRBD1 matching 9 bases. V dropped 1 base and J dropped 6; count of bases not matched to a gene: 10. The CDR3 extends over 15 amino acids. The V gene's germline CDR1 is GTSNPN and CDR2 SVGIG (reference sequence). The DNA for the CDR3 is TGTGCCTGGAGTGACCCCCGGGACAGGGCCCCCGAGCAGTACTTC. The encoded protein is CAWSDPRDRAPEQYF.

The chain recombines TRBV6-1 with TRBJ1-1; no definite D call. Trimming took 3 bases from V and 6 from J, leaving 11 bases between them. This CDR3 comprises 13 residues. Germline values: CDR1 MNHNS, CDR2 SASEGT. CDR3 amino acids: CASSDRSIAEAFF. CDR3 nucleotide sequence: TGTGCCAGCAGTGACAGGTCAATCGCTGAAGCTTTCTTT.

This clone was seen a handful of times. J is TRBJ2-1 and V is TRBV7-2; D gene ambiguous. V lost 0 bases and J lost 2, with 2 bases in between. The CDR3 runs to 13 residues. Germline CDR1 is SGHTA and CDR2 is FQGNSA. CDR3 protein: CASSLAAYNEQFF. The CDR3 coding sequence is TGTGCCAGCAGCTTAGCGGCCTACAATGAGCAGTTCTTC.

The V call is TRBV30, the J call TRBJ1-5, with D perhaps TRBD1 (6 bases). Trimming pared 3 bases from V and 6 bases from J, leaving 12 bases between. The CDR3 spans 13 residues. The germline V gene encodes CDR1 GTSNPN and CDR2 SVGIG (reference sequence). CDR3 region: CAWSPGGAQPQHF. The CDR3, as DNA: TGTGCCTGGAGCCCTGGGGGGGCTCAGCCCCAGCATTTT.

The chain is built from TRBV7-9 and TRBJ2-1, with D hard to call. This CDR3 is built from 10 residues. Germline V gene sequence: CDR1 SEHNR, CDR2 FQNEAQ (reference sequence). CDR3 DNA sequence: TGTGTCGCAGGAATAGATGAGCAGTTCTTC. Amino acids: CVAGIDEQFF.

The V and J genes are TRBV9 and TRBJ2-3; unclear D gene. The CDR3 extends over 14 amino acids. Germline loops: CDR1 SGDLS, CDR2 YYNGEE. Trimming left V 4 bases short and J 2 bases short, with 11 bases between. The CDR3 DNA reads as TGTGCCAGCAGCTTCCGGATAGACACAGATACGCAGTATTTT. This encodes CASSFRIDTDTQYF. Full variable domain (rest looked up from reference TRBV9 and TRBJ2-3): DSGVTQTPKHLITATGQRVTLRCSPRSGDLSVYWYQQSLDQGLQFLIQYYNGEERAKGNILERFSAQQFPDLHSELNLSSLELGDSALYFCASSFRIDTDTQYFGPGTRLTVL.

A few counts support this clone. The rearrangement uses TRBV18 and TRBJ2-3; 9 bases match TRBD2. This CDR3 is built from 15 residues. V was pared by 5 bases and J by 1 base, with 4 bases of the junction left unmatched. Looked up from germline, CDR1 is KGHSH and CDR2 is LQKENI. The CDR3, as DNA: TGTGCCAGCTCATCCTTAGCGGGAGGCACAGATACGCAGTATTTT. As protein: CASSSLAGGTDTQYF.

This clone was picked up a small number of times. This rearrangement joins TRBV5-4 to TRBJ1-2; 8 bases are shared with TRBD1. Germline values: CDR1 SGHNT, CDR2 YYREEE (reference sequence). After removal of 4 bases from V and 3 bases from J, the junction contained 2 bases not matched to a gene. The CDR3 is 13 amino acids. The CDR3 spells CASSPTGDYGYTF. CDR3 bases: TGTGCCAGCAGCCCGACAGGGGACTATGGCTACACCTTC.